The clone carrying this TCR beta chain came up once. Antigen: not known. It was CD45RO-negative cells, positively selected for CCR7, that made up naive CD8 cells, with terminally differentiated effector memory CD45RA+ cells excluded. The sample belongs to a study of shared clonotypes between healthy human individuals. Study conclusions and caveats: In this cohort, only blood was sampled, and tissue repertoires likely differ.

Sequenced by immunoSEQ multiplex PCR; TCRdb stores in-frame clones only, minus some. The table has around 1.9 million clones, about 92% seen once; the top ten hold under 2%. V gave up 5 bases and J gave up 0 bases, with 14 bases separating them. The CDR3 length is 15 residues. Looked up from germline, CDR1 is SEHNR and CDR2 is FQNEAQ (reference sequence). The specimen was naive CD8+ T cells from PBMCs. This clonotype was sampled from a man in his late teens or twenties in good health. Some clones in this sample may be carry-over from other donors' samples. V usage is TRBV7-9 and J usage is TRBJ2-7; D not certain. In DNA, the CDR3 is TGTGCCAGCAGCCCCCAAGGCCCTAGCTCCTACGAGCAGTACTTC. As protein: CASSPQGPSSYEQYF.